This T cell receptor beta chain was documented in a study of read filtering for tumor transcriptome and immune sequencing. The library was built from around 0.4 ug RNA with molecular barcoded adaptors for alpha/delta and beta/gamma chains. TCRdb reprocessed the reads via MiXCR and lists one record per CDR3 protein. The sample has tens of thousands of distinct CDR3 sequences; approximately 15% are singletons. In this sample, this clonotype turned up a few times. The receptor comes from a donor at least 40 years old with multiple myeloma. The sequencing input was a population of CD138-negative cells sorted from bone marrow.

The CDR3 is CASSIQGSQETQYF. CDR3 bases: TGTGCCAGCAGCATACAGGGTTCCCAAGAGACCCAGTACTTC. The chain uses TRBV7-3 and TRBJ2-5, with TRBD1 as a possible D gene (6 bases). Germline CDR1 SGHTA, CDR2 FQGTGA. The V end lost 5 bases, the J end lost 1 base, and 11 bases lay between the germline ends. This CDR3 is built from 14 residues.